This T cell receptor (beta chain) was sequenced for a study of cytomegalovirus exposure and HLA in healthy donors (TCRdb year 2017). For the study in its entirety: An earlier analysis of some 550 of the donors reported about 250 Gb of sequence data and approximately 110 million unique TCR beta sequences from about 179 million T cells. The study aimed to test whether signatures of past pathogen exposure could be identified by cataloging public T cell receptors. Among the approximately 420 genotyped donors, around 81% belonged to the genetic ancestry cluster associated with self-reported Caucasian donors. In the later analysis, no new phenotypic data were used to find candidate immune exposures; instead, reliance was placed on TCR beta sequences and their occurrence across donors. Across roughly 420 genotyped donors of the cohort, an average of roughly 230,000 unique TCR beta nucleotide sequences per donor were sequenced, and approximately 17% of those sequences were non-productive. To predict cytomegalovirus infection status, the study brought together high-throughput TCR immunosequencing, statistical association of individual TCRs with disease status, and machine learning. HLA typing included class I and class II loci at four-digit resolution. An early release covering just under 650 HLA-typed donors comprised approximately 290 gigabases of sequencing data and around 80 million unique TCR sequences. Donor age, sex, ethnicity and CMV serostatus were compiled alongside the repertoire data. Typing coverage differed by locus: A, B, C, DRB1 and DQB1 were typed in about 620-640 donors, DQA1 in 522, DPA1 in approximately 600, and DPB1 in around 490. A later genetic analysis used genome-wide SNP genotypes for about 60% of the roughly 670 donors, treating that subset as a discovery cohort. Every repertoire in the discovery cohort had been generated on one and the same sequencing platform. Because of strong linkage in the cohort, four or five DR-DQ haplotypes were treated as single units for association and clustering. A separate validation cohort of some 130 different subjects was used in addition to the approximately 700-subject first cohort. A later analysis re-analyzed previously published TCR beta repertoires from 660 or so donors and added high-resolution HLA genotyping to study TCR occurrence patterns. The study profiled the T cell repertoires of around 700 subjects by immunosequencing and related them to cytomegalovirus serostatus. To decide whether each TCR beta V gene segment behaved as functional or pseudogenic, an earlier analysis of over 500 of the donors relied on high-throughput TCR beta sequencing. The investigation overall reported the following: Linkage disequilibrium might explain the correlated functional status among segregating V segments, but an unknown experimental factor could not be ruled out. In vitro tests confirmed that three of the cytomegalovirus-associated TCR beta chains recognize cytomegalovirus antigens. Across donors, most TCR sequences were observed very rarely, whereas some public TCRs were present in many individuals. Only TCR beta chains were sequenced in this cohort, and the absence of alpha or paired-chain data limited detectable features. Broadly in line with IMGT annotations, most TCR beta V segments showed up in productive rearrangements about 87% or about 30% of the time in an earlier analysis of 587 of the donors. According to a later analysis, most CMV-associated TCR beta chains appeared to be HLA-restricted, and the HLA associations seemed to be driven largely by CMV exposure. In both the original and validation cohorts, the classifier was reported to diagnose cytomegalovirus status with high specificity and sensitivity. Some IMGT-functional V segments, including TRBV6-2 and TRBV6-3, could not be distinguished by the 87-base-pair reads and were therefore excluded. A later analysis associated some 17,000 TCR beta sequences with specific HLA alleles at a false discovery rate of 0.05. CMV serostatus was the only immune exposure information available for the cohort. In a later analysis, HLA-associated TCR beta chains showed more clonal expansion and lower generation probabilities than non-associated chains that were equally common. When HLA alleles, especially DR and DQ, strongly co-occurred, attributing TCR associations to individual alleles was difficult. The authors suggested that the approach could potentially be generalized to other disease states and immunological phenotypes. Sequencing depth was assumed to be roughly uniform across donors in the presence/absence analyses, though that assumption may not hold. A later genetic analysis reported fewer N-insertions in productive TCRs among donors in an Asian-associated ancestry cluster than the approximately 670-donor mean. In a later genetic analysis, a missense DCLRE1C variant was associated with V-gene and J-gene trimming of TCR beta chains, and the association was replicated in an independent cohort. Several of the top co-occurrence clusters appeared to be linked to parvovirus B19, influenza, CMV and Epstein-Barr virus, according to a later analysis. A group of highly shared sequence variants was considered likely to be a technical artifact of the sequencing pipeline. A later analysis found that TCR association rates varied across HLA loci, with DRB1 alleles showing the most associated TCRs and HLA-C alleles the fewest. HLA typing was unavailable for some donors at each locus, so association tests used only the typed subset. A further reported finding was that TCR beta sequences accurately predicted the HLA-A and HLA-B alleles for most subjects in the first cohort. In the study, approximately 160 TCR beta chains were listed as associated with cytomegalovirus. Because counts were too low, about 15 rarely observed V segments, including chromosome 9 orphons, were left out of the earlier analysis of a few hundred of the donors.

The method was the immunoSEQ multiplex PCR assay. A mixture of 60 forward primers for TCR Vbeta segments and 13 reverse primers for TCR Jbeta segments was used in the multiplex PCR. A multiplex PCR assay on genomic DNA amplified the CDR3 region of rearranged TCR beta genes. The Illumina HiSeq System was used to sequence the amplified TCR beta libraries as 87-base-pair reads. Regarding the original processing steps: In a later analysis, around 80 million unique TCR beta chains were counted across the roughly 670 repertoires, and about 9.9 million of these chains were shared by at least two donors. To remove PCR and sequencing errors, raw reads were error-corrected and collapsed into unique sequences using a nearest-neighbor algorithm that merged closely related sequences. CDR3 sequences were aligned to IMGT reference sequences to assign V, D and J gene segments. Each retained sequence needed at least a six-nucleotide match to both a V gene segment and a J gene segment. Rearrangements were classified as productive when the CDR3 lacked stop codons and remained in frame with V and J, and all other rearrangements were classified as non-productive. CDR3 was defined according to IMGT convention as the region running from the second conserved V-encoded cysteine to the conserved J-encoded phenylalanine. The earlier analysis of roughly 590 of the donors excluded sequences that lacked an unambiguous match to a single V gene segment. In an earlier analysis of 587 of the donors, V segments were called functional above 56.7% productive rearrangements and were called segregating when the between-donor standard deviation exceeded 5%. A statistical classification framework was developed to diagnose cytomegalovirus status using the catalog of TCR beta chain sequences. A later analysis assigned V and J genes by comparing TCR nucleotide sequences with IMGT/GENE-DB human TR gene sequences. In a later analysis, CDR3 sequences and most-parsimonious VDJ recombination scenarios were assigned using the TCRdist pipeline. In a later analysis, each TCR beta chain was defined by its CDR3 amino acid sequence together with its V-gene family, and reads without a unique V-gene family were excluded. In a later analysis, nearly 600 highly shared, low-generation-probability nucleotide sequences were removed to address suspected cross-contamination and a sequencing artifact. In a later analysis, a clonal expansion index was calculated for each public chain from normalized within-repertoire ranks of inferred template counts. In a later analysis, generation probabilities were computed using a VDJ recombination model fitted to out-of-frame rearrangements, and the results were checked against IGoR. Hypergeometric tests were used in a later analysis to score TCR-TCR, TCR-HLA and TCR-CMV co-occurrence, with a repertoire-size bias correction applied to the TCR pairs. In a later analysis, false discovery rates were estimated by permuting HLA or CMV assignments 20 times. In a later analysis, co-occurring TCRs were grouped using DBSCAN, with TCRdist sequence similarity added in when clustering inside HLA-allele-positive subsets. Co-occurrence clustering excluded repertoires with fewer than 30,000 or more than 120,000 public chains, plus five with anomalous nucleotide sharing. Here the immuneACCESS table is served through TCRdb, limited to in-frame sequences with V and J called. Missing clones are a known gap in these copies; in checked studies unresolved V genes cover under half, and the rest lacks a known reason. The DNA gave D and trimming, while V, J and clone size come from that table. In this sample the table shows 150,000 to 250,000 clones, 75% to 85% of which occur a single time. 6% to 8% of the sample belongs to the ten largest clones.

In total, roughly 670 healthy bone marrow donors made up the cohort. Cohort members were all nominally healthy when sampled, although unrecorded immune exposures were likely present. The donor tested CMV seropositive, placing the donor among the approximately 290 seropositive members of the cohort. A peripheral blood sample was provided by each donor, and peripheral blood mononuclear cells were used for TCR beta sequencing. The Qiagen DNeasy Blood Extraction Kit was used to extract genomic DNA from the blood cell samples. As regards this clone: It has no known antigen specificity. No qualities accompany the bases; no much larger clone lies one base away.

From its cysteine to its phenylalanine, the CDR3 spans 15 amino acids. Only CDR3 DNA remains: 45 bases, in frame from the first base. CDR1 and CDR2 were assigned from the germline V gene as SNHLY and FYNNEI. At the junction V is shortened by 8 bases and J by 10 bases; bases outside the gene matches: 12. The source material was PBMCs. The TCR comes from a woman between 45 and 60 years old in good health and CMV-seropositive. The rearranged segments are TRBV2 and TRBJ2-1, with 12 middle bases fitting TRBD1. DNA sequence: TGTGCCAGCTGGAGAGGGGACAGGGGGCCTCAAGAGCAGTTCTTC. Translated, it reads CASWRGDRGPQEQFF. Here the CDR3 is joined to the reference TRBV2 and TRBJ2-1 genes, and the full variable domain is: EPEVTQTPSHQVTQMGQEVILRCVPISNHLYFYWYRQILGQKVEFLVSFYNNEISEKSEIFDDQFSVERPDGSNFTLKIRSTKLEDSAMYFCASWRGDRGPQEQFFGPGTRLTVL.